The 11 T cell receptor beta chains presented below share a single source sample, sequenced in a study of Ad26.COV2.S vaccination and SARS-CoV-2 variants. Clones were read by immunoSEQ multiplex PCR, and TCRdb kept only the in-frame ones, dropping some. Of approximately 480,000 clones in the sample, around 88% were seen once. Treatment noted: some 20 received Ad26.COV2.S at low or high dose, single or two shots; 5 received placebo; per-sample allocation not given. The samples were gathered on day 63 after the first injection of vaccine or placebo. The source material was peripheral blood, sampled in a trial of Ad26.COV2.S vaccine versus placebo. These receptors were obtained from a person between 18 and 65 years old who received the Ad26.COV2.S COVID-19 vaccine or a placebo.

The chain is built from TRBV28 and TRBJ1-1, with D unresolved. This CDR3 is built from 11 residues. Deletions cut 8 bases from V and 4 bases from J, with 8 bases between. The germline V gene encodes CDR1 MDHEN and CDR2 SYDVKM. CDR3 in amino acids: CASRQATEAFF. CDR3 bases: TGTGCCAGCCGTCAGGCCACTGAAGCTTTCTTT.

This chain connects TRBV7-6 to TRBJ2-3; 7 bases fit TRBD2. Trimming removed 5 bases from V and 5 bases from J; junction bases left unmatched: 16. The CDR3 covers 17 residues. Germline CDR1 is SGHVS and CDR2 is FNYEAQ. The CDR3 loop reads CASSLRTSPGVLDTQYF. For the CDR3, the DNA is TGTGCCAGCAGCCTAAGGACTAGTCCGGGAGTCTTAGATACGCAGTATTTT.

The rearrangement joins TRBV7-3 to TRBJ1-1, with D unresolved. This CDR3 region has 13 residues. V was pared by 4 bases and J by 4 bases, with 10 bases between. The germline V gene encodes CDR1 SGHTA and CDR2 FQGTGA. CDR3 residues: CASSSSPGTEAFF. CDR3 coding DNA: TGTGCCAGCAGCTCCTCACCGGGCACTGAAGCTTTCTTT.

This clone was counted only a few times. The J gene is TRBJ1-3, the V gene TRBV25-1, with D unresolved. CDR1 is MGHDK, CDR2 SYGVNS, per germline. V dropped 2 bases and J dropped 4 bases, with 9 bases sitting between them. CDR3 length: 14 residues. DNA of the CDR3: TGTGCCAGCAGTGAAAGACCCACCGGAAACACCATATATTTT. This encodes CASSERPTGNTIYF.

DNA for the CDR3: TGTGCCAGCAGCCGGACCGACAGGGGACCCCTTGGAGGCTACACCTTC. The encoded protein is CASSRTDRGPLGGYTF. V and J are TRBV7-2 and TRBJ1-2; 8 bases are a match to TRBD1. CDR3 size: 16 residues. J gave up 8 bases and V 5 bases, and 16 bases lay outside the gene matches. The germline V gene has CDR1 SGHTA and CDR2 FQGNSA.

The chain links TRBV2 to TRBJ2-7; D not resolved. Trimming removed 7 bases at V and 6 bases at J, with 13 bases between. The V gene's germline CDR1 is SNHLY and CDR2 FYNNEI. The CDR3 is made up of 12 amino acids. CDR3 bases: TGTGCCAGCACCGAAGGTCTACCCGAGCAGTACTTC. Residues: CASTEGLPEQYF.

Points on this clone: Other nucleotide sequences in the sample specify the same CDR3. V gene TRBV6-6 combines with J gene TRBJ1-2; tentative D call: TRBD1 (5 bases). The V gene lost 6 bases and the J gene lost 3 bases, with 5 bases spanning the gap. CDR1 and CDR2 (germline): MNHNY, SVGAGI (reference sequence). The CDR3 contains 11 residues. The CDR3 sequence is CASSRDYGYTF. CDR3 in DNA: TGTGCCAGCAGCAGGGACTATGGCTACACCTTC.

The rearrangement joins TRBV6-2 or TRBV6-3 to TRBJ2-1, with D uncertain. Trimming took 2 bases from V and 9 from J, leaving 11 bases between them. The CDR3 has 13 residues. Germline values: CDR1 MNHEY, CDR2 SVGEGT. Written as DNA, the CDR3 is TGTGCCAGCAGTTACCCCATACATGGTGAGCAGTTCTTC. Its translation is CASSYPIHGEQFF.

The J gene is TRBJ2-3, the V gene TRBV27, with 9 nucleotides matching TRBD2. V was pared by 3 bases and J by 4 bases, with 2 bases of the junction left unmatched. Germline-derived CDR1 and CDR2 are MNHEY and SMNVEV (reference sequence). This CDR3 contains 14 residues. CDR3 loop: CASSFSGRSDTQYF. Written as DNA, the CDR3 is TGTGCCAGCAGTTTTAGCGGGAGATCAGATACGCAGTATTTT.

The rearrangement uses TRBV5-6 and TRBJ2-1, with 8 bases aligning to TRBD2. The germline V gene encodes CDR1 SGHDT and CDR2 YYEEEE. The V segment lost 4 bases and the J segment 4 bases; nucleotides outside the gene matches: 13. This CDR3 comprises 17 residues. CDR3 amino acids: CASSPLRAGAAYNEQFF. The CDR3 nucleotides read TGTGCCAGCAGCCCCCTTAGAGCGGGAGCGGCTTACAATGAGCAGTTCTTC.

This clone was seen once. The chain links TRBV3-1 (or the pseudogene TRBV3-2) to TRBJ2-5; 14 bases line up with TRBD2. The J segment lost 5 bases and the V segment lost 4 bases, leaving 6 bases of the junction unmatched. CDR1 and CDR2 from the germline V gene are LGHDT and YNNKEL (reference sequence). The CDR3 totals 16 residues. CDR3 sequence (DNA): TGTGCCAGCAGCCGAGGCCGGACTAGCGGGAGGGAGACCCAGTACTTC. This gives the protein CASSRGRTSGRETQYF.